Listed below are T cell receptor beta chains from one sample, sequenced in a study of T cell clonotyping in hematopoietic cell transplantation. TCRdb's table, derived via immunoSEQ multiplex PCR, lists solely in-frame clones and lacks some. The profile shows 10,000 to 15,000 clones, roughly 92% of them singletons. The input for sequencing was PBMCs, taken 100 days after allogeneic stem cell transplant. These receptors were obtained from a female patient in her fifties or sixties who had an allogeneic stem cell transplant from an unrelated donor, so the T cells may come from the graft donor. Some clones in this sample may be carry-over from other donors' samples. Both conserved end residues are part of each CDR3. Fields, in order: CDR3 protein, V gene.

CDR3 protein: CASSIQGDRFYEQYF
V gene: TRBV19

CDR3 protein: CASSGRRLPNYGYTF
V gene: TRBV7-9

CDR3 protein: CSVGGFNQPQHF
V gene: TRBV29-1

CDR3 protein: CAWSVRYTGYGYTF
V gene: TRBV30

CDR3 protein: CASSLLHIQGGYTF
V gene: TRBV19

CDR3 protein: CASSLLADTQYF
V gene: TRBV11-2

CDR3 protein: CASSQGVSSGRPYF
V gene: TRBV4-3

CDR3 protein: CASSTPGAFSEQYF
V gene: TRBV19

CDR3 protein: CASMLYGSFGGSSDTDTQYF
V gene: TRBV2

CDR3 protein: CASSLTMNTEAFF
V gene: TRBV7-2

CDR3 protein: CASSYSTGGRPQHF
V gene: TRBV6-5

CDR3 protein: CASSFSPGGIEYF
V gene: TRBV7-2

CDR3 protein: CASSYRGGAEQYF
V gene: TRBV13

CDR3 protein: CASSRATSGRVTDTQYF
V gene: TRBV4-1

CDR3 protein: CASSFAGSDREAFF
V gene: TRBV18

CDR3 protein: CASSLLGNQPQHF
V gene: TRBV28

CDR3 protein: CASSVSTGTGETQYF
V gene: TRBV9

CDR3 protein: CASSYLSHDSYEQYF
V gene: TRBV6-6

CDR3 protein: CAWQTGRNQPQHF
V gene: TRBV30

CDR3 protein: CASMGQGKSPLHF
V gene: TRBV25-1

CDR3 protein: CASSLAGNTEAFF
V gene: TRBV7-2

CDR3 protein: CASSQSGRTRGALTRQFF
V gene: TRBV23-1

CDR3 protein: CASSWITTSGDEQFF
V gene: TRBV5-4